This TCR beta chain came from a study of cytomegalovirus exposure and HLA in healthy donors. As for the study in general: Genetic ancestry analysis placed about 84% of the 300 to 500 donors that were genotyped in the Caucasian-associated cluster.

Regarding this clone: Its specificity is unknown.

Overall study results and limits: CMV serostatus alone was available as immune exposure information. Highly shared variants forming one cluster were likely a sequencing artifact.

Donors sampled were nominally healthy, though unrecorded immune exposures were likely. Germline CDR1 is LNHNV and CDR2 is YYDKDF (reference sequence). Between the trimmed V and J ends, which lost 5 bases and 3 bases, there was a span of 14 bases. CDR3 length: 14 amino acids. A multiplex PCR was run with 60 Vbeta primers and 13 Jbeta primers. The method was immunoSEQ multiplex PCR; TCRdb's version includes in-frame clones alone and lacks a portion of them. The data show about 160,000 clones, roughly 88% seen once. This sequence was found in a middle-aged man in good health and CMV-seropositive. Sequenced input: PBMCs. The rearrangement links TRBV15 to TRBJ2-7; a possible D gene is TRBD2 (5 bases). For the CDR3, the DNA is TGTGCCACCAGCCCCCCTGGAGGAGGCTACGAGCAGTACTTC. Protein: CATSPPGGGYEQYF.